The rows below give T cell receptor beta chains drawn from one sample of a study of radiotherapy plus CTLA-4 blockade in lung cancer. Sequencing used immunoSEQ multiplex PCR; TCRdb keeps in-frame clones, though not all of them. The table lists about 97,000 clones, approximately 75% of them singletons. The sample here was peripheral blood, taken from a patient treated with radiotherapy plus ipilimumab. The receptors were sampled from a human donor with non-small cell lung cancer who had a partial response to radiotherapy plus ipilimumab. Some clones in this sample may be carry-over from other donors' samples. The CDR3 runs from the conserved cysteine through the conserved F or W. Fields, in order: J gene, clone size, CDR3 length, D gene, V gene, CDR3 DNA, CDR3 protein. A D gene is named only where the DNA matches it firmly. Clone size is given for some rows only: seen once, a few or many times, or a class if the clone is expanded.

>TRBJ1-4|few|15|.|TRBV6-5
TGTGCCAGCAGTCCCATGCGAGCAACTAATGAAAAACTGTTTTTT
CASSPMRATNEKLFF
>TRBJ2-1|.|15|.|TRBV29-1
TGCAGCACGAGTCTAAGGTACAGCTCCTACAATGAGCAGTTCTTC
CSTSLRYSSYNEQFF
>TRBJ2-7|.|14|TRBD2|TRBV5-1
TGCGCCAGCAGCCAGATTGGCGGGAGCTACGAGCAGTACTTC
CASSQIGGSYEQYF
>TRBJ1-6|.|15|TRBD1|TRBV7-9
TGTGCCAGCAGCTTAGATAGACAGGGGGATTCACCCCTCCACTTT
CASSLDRQGDSPLHF
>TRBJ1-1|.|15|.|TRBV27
TGTGCCAGCAGTTCCGTGATGGCGGGGAACACTGAAGCTTTCTTT
CASSSVMAGNTEAFF
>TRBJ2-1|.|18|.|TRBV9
TGTGCCAGCAGCACTTTCCCGAAGACAGGTCTCTCCTACAATGAGCAGTTCTTC
CASSTFPKTGLSYNEQFF
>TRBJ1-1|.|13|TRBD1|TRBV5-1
TGCGCCAGCAGCTTCAAACAGGGGGACGGAGCTTTCTTT
CASSFKQGDGAFF
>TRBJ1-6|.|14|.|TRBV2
TGTGCCAGCACCCAGAGGGTAGGGAATTCACCCCTCCACTTT
CASTQRVGNSPLHF
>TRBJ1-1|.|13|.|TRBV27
TGTGCCAGCAGTTCGAGAGGTGGCAGCGAAGCTTTCTTT
CASSSRGGSEAFF
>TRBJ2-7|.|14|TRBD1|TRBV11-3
TGTGCCAGCAGCTTCAGGACAGGGGGCTACGAGCAGTACTTC
CASSFRTGGYEQYF
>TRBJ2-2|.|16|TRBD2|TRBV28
TGTGCCAGCAGTCTCCGGACTAGCGGAAACACCGGGGAGCTGTTTTTT
CASSLRTSGNTGELFF
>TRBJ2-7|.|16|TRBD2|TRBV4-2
TGTGCCAGCAGCGGTCCGGGTAGCGGGAGATTCTACGAGCAGTACTTC
CASSGPGSGRFYEQYF
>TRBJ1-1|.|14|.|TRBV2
TGTGCCAGCAGTGCTCAGGGGAGGAACACTGAAGCTTTCTTT
CASSAQGRNTEAFF
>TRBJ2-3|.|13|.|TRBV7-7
TGTGCCAGCAGCTTAGACCCTCGGGATACGCAGTATTTT
CASSLDPRDTQYF
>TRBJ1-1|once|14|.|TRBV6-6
TGTGCCAGCAGTGACGGGACACCCAACACTGAAGCTTTCTTT
CASSDGTPNTEAFF